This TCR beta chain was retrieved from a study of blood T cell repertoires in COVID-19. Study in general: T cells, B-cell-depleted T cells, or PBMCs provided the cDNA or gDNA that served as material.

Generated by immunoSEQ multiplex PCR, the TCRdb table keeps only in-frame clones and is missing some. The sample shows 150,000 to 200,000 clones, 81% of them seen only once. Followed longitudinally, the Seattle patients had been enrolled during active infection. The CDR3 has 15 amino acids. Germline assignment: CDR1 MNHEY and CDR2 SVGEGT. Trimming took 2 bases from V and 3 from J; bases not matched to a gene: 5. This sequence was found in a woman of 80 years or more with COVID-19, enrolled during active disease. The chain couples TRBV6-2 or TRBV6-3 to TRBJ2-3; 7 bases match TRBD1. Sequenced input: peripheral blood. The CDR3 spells CASSYRQGVTDTQYF. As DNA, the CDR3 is TGTGCCAGCAGTTACAGGCAGGGGGTGACAGATACGCAGTATTTT.